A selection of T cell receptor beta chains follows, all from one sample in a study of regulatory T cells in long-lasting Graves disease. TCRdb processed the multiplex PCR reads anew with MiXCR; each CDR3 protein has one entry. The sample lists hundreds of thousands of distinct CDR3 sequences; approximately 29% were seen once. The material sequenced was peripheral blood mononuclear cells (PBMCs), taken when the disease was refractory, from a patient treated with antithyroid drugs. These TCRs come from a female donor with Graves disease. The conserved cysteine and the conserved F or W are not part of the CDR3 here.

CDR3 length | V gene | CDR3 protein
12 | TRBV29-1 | SASGQLMNTEAF
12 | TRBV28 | ASSRGQTNTEAF
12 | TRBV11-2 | ASSLDRGREEQY
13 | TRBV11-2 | ASSLGGQAAETQY
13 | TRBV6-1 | ASRKSGQGNYGYT
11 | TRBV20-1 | SATGTDGGEQY
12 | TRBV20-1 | SAKHSRSGYGYT
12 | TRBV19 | ASSRAPANTEAF
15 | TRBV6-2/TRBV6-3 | ASSDTTGLAGRDTQY
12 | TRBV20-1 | SAPSGGLNTEAF
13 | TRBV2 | ASSPRGTANYGYT
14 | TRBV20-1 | SARDATSGSAYEQY
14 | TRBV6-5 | ASSYSEGTGNSPLH
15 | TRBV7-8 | ASSFQRGVHSNQPQH
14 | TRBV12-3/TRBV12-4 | ASSLVTGRIDYGYT
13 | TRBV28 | ASTEGAGGPETQY
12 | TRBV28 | ASNQGAQNQPQH
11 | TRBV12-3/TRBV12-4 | ASSLLGGVEAF
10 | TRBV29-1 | SVDFGNYGYT
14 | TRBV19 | ASSIPTTGNSYEQY
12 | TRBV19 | ASSTPGQNQPQH
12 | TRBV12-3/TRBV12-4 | ASSRAVTNYDYT
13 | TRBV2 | ASSGGTGFFLEQY
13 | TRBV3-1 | ASSQDSSGGNEQF
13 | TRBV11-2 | ASSLEMGQYYEQY
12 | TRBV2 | ASSAEGAGSPLH
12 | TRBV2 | ASSGLAGGETQY
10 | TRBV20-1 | SPGGGNTEAF
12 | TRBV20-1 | SAEGGFDAGELF
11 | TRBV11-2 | ASSLVPGEEQY
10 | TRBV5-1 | ASSPDRDPLH
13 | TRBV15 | ATSRGSGAGETQY
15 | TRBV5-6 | ASSLPRGPSGNTEAF
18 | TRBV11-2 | ASSTQRGETSGREVETQY
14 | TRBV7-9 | ASRSSPSGSLHEQY
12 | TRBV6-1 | ASKWTGGLYEQY
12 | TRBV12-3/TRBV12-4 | ASSLSVAGETQY
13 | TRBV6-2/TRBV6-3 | ASSTLSGGTDTQY
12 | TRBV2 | ASRRDRGWQPQH
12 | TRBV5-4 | ASSLAEPEYEQY
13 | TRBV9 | ASSETGRSTDTQY
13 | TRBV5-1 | ASSSPTTVGEKLF
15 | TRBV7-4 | ASSLNGARSTNEKLF
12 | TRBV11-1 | ASSLETLQETQY
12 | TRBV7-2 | ASTNPFGNQPQH
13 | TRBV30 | AWSVNGRCDNEQF